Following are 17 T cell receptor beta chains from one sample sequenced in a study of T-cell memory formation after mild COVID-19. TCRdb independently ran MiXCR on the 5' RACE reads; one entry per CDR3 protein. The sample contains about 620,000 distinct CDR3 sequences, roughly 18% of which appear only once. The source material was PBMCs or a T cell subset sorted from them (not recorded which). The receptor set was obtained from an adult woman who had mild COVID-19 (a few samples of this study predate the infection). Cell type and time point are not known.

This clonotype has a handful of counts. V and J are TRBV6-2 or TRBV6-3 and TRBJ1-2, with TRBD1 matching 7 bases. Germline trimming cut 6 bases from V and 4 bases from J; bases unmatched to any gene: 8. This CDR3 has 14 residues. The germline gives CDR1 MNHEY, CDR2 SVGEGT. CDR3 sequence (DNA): TGTGCCAGCAGACCAACAGGGGCTACCTATGGCTACACCTTC. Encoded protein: CASRPTGATYGYTF.

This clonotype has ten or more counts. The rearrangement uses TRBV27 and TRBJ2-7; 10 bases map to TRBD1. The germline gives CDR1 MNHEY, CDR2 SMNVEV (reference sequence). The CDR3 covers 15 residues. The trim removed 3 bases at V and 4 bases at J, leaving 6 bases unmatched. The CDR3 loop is CASSFTGTGAYEQYF. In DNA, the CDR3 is TGTGCCAGCAGTTTCACCGGGACAGGGGCTTACGAGCAGTACTTC.

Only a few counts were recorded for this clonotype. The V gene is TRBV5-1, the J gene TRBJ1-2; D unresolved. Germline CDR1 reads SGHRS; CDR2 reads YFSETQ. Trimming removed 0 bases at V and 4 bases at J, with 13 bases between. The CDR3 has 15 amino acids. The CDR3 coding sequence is TGCGCCAGCAGCTTGGTGGGTACAGATCCCTATGGCTACACCTTC. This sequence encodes CASSLVGTDPYGYTF.

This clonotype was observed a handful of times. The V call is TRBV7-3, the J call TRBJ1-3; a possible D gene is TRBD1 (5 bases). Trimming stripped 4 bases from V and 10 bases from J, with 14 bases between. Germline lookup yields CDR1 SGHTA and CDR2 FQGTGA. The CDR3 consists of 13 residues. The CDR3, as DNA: TGTGCCAGCAGCTCCGGACAAGCTGAGACCATATATTTT. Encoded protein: CASSSGQAETIYF.

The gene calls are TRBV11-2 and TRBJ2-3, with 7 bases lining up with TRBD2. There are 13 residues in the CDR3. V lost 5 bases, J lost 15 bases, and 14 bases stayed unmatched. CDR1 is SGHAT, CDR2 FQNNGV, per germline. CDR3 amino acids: CASSPHFAGVYYF. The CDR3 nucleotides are TGTGCCAGCAGCCCCCACTTCGCGGGAGTCTATTATTTT. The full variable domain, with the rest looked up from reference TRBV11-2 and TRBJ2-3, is EAGVAQSPRYKIIEKRQSVAFWCNPISGHATLYWYQQILGQGPKLLIQFQNNGVVDDSQLPKDRFSAERLKGVDSTLKIQPAKLEDSAVYLCASSPHFAGVYYFGPGTRLTVL.

The CDR3 here is CASSDRDRYQETQYF. As DNA, the CDR3 is TGTGCCAGCAGCGACCGGGACAGGTACCAAGAGACCCAGTACTTC. This chain uses TRBV11-3 with TRBJ2-5; 8 bases are shared with TRBD1. The germline CDR1 and CDR2 sequences are SGHNT and YENEEA. Trimming took 5 bases from V and 0 from J; bases not matched to a gene: 5. CDR3 length equals 15 residues. Complete variable domain (other parts from reference TRBV11-3 and TRBJ2-5): EAGVVQSPRYKIIEKKQPVAFWCNPISGHNTLYWYLQNLGQGPELLIRYENEEAVDDSQLPKDRFSAERLKGVDSTLKIQPAELGDSAVYLCASSDRDRYQETQYFGPGTRLLVL.

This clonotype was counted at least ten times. CDR3 residues: CASSPTGSHETQYF. CDR3 nucleotides: TGTGCCAGCAGCCCTACGGGGAGCCACGAGACCCAGTACTTC. The chain uses TRBV5-4 and TRBJ2-5; possible D gene TRBD2, 5 bases. Germline-derived CDR1 and CDR2 are SGHNT and YYREEE (reference sequence). The germline V and J ends were trimmed by 4 bases and 5 bases, with 15 bases remaining between them. This CDR3 has 14 amino acids.

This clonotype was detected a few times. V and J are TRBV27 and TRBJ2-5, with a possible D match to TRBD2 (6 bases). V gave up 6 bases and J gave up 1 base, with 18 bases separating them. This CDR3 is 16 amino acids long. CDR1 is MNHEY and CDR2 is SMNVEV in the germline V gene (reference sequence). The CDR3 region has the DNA TGTGCCAGCAGCCAGCGGAGGGGAATCGGCCAAGAGACCCAGTACTTC. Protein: CASSQRRGIGQETQYF.

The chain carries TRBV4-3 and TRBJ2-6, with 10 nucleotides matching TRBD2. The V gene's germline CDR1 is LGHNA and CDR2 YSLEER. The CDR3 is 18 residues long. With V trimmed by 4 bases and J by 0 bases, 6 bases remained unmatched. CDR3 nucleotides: TGCGCCAGCAGCCCGCAAGCGGGAGGGCCCTCTGGGGCCAACGTCCTGACTTTC. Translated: CASSPQAGGPSGANVLTF.

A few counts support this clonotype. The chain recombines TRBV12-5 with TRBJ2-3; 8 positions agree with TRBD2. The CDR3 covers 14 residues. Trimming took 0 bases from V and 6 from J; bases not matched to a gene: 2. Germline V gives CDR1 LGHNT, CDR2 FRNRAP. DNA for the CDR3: TGTGCTAGTGGTTTGGTACGACTAGCGGATACGCAGTATTTT. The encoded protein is CASGLVRLADTQYF.

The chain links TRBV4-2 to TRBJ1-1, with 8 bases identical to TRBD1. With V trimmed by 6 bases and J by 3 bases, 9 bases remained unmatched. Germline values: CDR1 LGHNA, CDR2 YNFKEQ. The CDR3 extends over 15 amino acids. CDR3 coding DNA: TGTGCCAGCAGGCGAGAACAGGGGGTCTACACTGAAGCTTTCTTT. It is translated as CASRREQGVYTEAFF.

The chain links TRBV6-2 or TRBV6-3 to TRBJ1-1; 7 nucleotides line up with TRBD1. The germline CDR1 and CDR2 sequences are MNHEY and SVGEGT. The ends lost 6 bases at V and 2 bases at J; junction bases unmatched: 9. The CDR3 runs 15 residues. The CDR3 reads CASRLLGTANTEAFF. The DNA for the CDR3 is TGTGCCAGCAGACTCCTCGGGACAGCCAACACTGAAGCTTTCTTT.

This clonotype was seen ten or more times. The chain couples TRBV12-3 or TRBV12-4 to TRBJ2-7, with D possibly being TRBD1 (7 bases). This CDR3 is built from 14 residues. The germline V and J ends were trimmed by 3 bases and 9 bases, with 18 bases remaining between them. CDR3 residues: CASSLIRMQGGQYF. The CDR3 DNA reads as TGTGCCAGCAGTTTGATTCGTATGCAGGGGGGGCAGTACTTC.

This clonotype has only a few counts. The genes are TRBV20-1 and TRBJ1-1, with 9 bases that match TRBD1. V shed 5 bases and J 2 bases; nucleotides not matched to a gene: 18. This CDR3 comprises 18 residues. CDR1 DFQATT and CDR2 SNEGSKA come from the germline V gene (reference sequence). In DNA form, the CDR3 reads TGCAGTGCTCCGAGGCCGGGACAGGGCTCGAGAACAAACACTGAAGCTTTCTTT. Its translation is CSAPRPGQGSRTNTEAFF.

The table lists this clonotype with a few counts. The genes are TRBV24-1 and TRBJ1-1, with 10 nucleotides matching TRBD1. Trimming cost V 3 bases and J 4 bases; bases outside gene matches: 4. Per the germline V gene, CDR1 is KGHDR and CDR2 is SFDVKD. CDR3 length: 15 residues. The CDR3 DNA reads TGTGCCACCAGTGATACTCGGACAGGGGGCACTGAAGCTTTCTTT. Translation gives CATSDTRTGGTEAFF.

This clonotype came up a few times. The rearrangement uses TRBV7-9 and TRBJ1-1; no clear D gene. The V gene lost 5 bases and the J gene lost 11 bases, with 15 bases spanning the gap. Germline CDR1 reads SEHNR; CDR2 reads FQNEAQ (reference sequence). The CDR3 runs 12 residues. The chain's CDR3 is CASSAGTYSAFF. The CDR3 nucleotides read TGTGCCAGCAGCGCTGGTACTTATAGTGCTTTCTTT.

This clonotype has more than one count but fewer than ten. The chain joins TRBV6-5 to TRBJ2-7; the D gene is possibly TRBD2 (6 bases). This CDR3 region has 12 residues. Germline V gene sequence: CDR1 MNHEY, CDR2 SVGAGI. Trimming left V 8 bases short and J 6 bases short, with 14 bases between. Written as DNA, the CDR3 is TGTGCCAGCCGGGAGCCGGGCGGCGAGCAGTACTTC. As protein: CASREPGGEQYF.